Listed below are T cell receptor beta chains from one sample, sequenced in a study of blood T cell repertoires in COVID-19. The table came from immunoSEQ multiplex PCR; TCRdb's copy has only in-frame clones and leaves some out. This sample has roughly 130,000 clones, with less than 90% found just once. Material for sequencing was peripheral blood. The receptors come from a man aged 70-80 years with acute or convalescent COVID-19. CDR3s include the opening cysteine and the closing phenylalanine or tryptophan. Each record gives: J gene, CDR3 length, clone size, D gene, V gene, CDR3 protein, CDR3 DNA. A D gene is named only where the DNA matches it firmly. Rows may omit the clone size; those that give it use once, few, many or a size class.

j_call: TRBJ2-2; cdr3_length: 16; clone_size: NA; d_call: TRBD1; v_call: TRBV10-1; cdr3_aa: CASSESDRASGGELFF; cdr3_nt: TGCGCCAGCAGTGAGTCTGACAGGGCCTCCGGCGGGGAGCTGTTTTTT
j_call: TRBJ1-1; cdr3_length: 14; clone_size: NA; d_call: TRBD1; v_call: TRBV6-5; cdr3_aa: CASIERQGGTEAFF; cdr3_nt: TGTGCCAGCATCGAAAGACAGGGAGGAACTGAAGCTTTCTTT
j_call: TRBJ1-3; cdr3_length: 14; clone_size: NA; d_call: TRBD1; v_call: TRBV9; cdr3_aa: CASGKQGAGNTIYF; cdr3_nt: TGTGCCAGCGGAAAACAGGGGGCTGGAAACACCATATATTTT
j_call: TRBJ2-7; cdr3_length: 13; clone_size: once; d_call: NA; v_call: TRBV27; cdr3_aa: CASSFSNSYEQYF; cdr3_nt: TGTGCCAGCAGTTTTAGTAACTCCTACGAGCAGTACTTC
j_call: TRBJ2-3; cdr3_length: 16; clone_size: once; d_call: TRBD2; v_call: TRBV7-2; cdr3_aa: CASSLVGTSNADTQYF; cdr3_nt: TGTGCCAGCAGCTTAGTTGGGACTAGCAATGCAGATACGCAGTATTTT
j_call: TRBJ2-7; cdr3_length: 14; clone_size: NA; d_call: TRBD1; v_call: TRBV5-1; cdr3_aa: CASSLDPGQYEQYF; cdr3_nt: TGCGCCAGCAGCTTGGATCCGGGACAGTACGAGCAGTACTTC
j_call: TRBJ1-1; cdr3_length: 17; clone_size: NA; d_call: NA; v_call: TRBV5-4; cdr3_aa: CASSLARGRGRNTEAFF; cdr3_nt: TGTGCCAGCAGCTTGGCCCGGGGCAGGGGTCGGAACACTGAAGCTTTCTTT
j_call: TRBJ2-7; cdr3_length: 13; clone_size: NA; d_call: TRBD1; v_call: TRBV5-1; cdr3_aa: CASREWTGGEQYF; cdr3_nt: TGCGCCAGCAGAGAATGGACAGGGGGCGAGCAGTACTTC
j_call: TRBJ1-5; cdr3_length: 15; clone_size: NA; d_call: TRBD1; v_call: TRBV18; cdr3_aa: CASSFDRGSNQPQHF; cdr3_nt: TGTGCCAGCTCGTTCGACAGGGGGAGCAATCAGCCCCAGCATTTT
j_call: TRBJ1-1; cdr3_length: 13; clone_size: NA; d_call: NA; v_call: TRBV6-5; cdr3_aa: CASSQMLNTEAFF; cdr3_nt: TGTGCCAGCAGTCAGATGCTGAACACTGAAGCTTTCTTT
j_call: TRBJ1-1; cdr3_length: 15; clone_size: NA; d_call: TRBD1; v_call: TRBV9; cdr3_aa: CASSVAQGGVGEAFF; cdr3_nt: TGTGCCAGCAGCGTGGCCCAGGGGGGAGTCGGTGAAGCTTTCTTT
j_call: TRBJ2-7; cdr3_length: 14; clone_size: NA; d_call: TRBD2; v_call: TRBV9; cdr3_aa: CASSVEGGNYEQYF; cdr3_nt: TGTGCCAGCAGCGTAGAGGGAGGGAACTACGAGCAGTACTTC
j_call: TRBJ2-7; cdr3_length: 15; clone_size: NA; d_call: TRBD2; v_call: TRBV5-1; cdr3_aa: CASSPLARGGNEQYF; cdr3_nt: TGCGCCAGCAGCCCGTTAGCCCGGGGGGGCAACGAGCAGTACTTC
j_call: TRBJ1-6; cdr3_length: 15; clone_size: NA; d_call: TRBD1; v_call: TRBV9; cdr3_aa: CASSPTGTGNSPLHF; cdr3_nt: TGTGCCAGCAGCCCCACCGGGACAGGGAATTCACCCCTCCACTTT
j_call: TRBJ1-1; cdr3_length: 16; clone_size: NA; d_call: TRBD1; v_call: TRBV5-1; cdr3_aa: CASKAWDRGLNTEAFF; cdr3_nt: TGCGCCAGCAAAGCGTGGGACAGGGGCCTGAACACTGAAGCTTTCTTT